The T cell receptor beta chain described here comes from a study of blood T cell repertoires in COVID-19. As for the study in general: Acute and convalescent COVID-19 samples came from the United States, Italy and Spain. From T cells, B-cell-depleted T cells, or PBMCs came the material, which was cDNA or gDNA.

There are 14 residues in the CDR3. Trimming removed 5 bases at V and 2 bases at J, with 12 bases between. CDR1 is MNHEY and CDR2 is SVGAGI in the germline V gene. Assay used: immunoSEQ multiplex PCR; TCRdb lists only in-frame clones, some missing. This sample has 150,000 to 200,000 clones, with around 88% found just once. The specimen was peripheral blood. This clonotype was obtained from a human donor in a cohort sampled during active COVID-19. This chain connects TRBV6-5 to TRBJ1-2; D gene uncertain. CDR3 region: CASSHRDPNYGYTF. The CDR3 DNA reads as TGTGCCAGCAGTCACCGGGATCCCAACTATGGCTACACCTTC.